What follows are 15 T cell receptor beta chains derived from one specimen sequenced in a study of CD4+ T cells in melanoma. Clones were sequenced by immunoSEQ multiplex PCR, and TCRdb holds only the in-frame ones, with some missing. The table shows 20,000 to 25,000 clones, with 78% occurring only once. These receptor sequences come from a human donor with melanoma.

This clone was counted a few times. The chain links TRBV7-8 to TRBJ2-3; D is perhaps TRBD1 or TRBD2 (6 bases each). Trimming removed 1 base from V and 4 bases from J, with 9 bases in between. Germline V lookup: CDR1 SGHVS, CDR2 FQNEAQ. The CDR3 runs 14 residues. This CDR3 reads CASSLEGGSDTQYF. The CDR3 nucleotides read TGTGCCAGCAGCTTAGAAGGGGGGTCAGATACGCAGTATTTT.

The chain recombines TRBV5-1 with TRBJ1-3, with TRBD1 as a possible D gene (5 bases). Germline V CDR1 and CDR2: SGHRS, YFSETQ. V was clipped by 7 bases and J by 7 bases, with 18 bases between them. This CDR3 spans 14 amino acids. Written as DNA, the CDR3 is TGCGCCAGCGGGGCTGGGGATTTGACGAACACCATATATTTT. Translation: CASGAGDLTNTIYF.

This rearrangement joins TRBV5-8 to TRBJ1-4; a possible D gene is TRBD1 (6 bases). In germline, CDR1 is SGHTS, CDR2 YDEGEE. CDR3 length: 15 residues. Trimming shortened V by 4 bases and J by 3 bases, and 13 bases separated the two germline ends. In DNA form, the CDR3 reads TGTGCCAGCAGCATACACAGGGAGTCTAATGAAAAACTGTTTTTT. Its translation is CASSIHRESNEKLFF.

V and J are TRBV6-1 and TRBJ2-1, with 8 bases identical to TRBD2. With V trimmed by 1 base and J by 12 bases, 14 bases remained unmatched. The CDR3 sequence is 16 residues long. In germline, CDR1 is MNHNS, CDR2 SASEGT. CDR3 loop: CASSEGPGLGRAGQFF. CDR3 nucleotides: TGTGCCAGCAGTGAAGGGCCGGGACTAGGGAGGGCGGGGCAGTTCTTC.

The CDR3 sequence: CASSEKIGSSDGYTF. Written as DNA, the CDR3 is TGCGCCAGCAGTGAGAAAATCGGCAGTTCGGATGGCTACACCTTC. V and J are TRBV10-1 and TRBJ1-2; D not resolved. This CDR3 spans 15 amino acids. CDR1 is WNHNN, CDR2 SYGVQD, per germline (reference sequence). V was clipped by 2 bases and J by 6 bases, with 16 bases between them.

The chain joins TRBV5-1 to TRBJ2-5; 11 bases fit TRBD1. The CDR3 loop spans 17 amino acids. V dropped 0 bases and J dropped 2; count of bases not matched to a gene: 6. Germline CDR1 is SGHRS and CDR2 is YFSETQ. As DNA, the CDR3 is TGCGCCAGCAGCTTGGGAGGACAGGGGGCCGGTCAAGAGACCCAGTACTTC. Protein product: CASSLGGQGAGQETQYF. Full variable domain (remainder filled in from reference TRBV5-1 and TRBJ2-5): KAGVTQTPRYLIKTRGQQVTLSCSPISGHRSVSWYQQTPGQGLQFLFEYFSETQRNKGNFPGRFSGRQFSNSRSEMNVSTLELGDSALYLCASSLGGQGAGQETQYFGPGTRLLVL.

This rearrangement joins TRBV5-1 to TRBJ2-3, with 9 bases identical to TRBD2. The CDR3 totals 16 residues. Germline V gene data show CDR1 as SGHRS and CDR2 as YFSETQ. V was clipped by 6 bases and J by 3 bases; unmatched bases: 11. In DNA, the CDR3 is TGCGCCAGCAAGATGACGCTAGCGGGGACTACAGATACGCAGTATTTT. Translated, it gives CASKMTLAGTTDTQYF.

The chain has TRBV28 and TRBJ1-6, with TRBD1 matching 7 bases. Unmatched junction bases numbered 7, after V lost 7 bases and J lost 13 bases. Per germline, CDR1 MDHEN and CDR2 SYDVKM. This CDR3 has 12 amino acids. The CDR3: CASTPPRGPLHF. The CDR3 region has the DNA TGTGCCAGCACCCCCCCCAGGGGGCCCCTCCACTTT.

This clone is a singleton in its sample. The chain links TRBV18 to TRBJ1-2, with a possible D match to TRBD1 (5 bases). V was shortened by 2 bases and J by 4 bases, with 14 bases between the two germline ends. Germline V CDR1 and CDR2: KGHSH, LQKENI. The CDR3 is made up of 15 amino acids. CDR3 coding DNA: TGTGCCAGCTCACCAGGGCAGGGTGGTGCCTATGGCTACACCTTC. Protein product: CASSPGQGGAYGYTF.

The rearrangement links TRBV30 to TRBJ1-6, with D perhaps TRBD1 (6 bases). Germline V lookup: CDR1 GTSNPN, CDR2 SVGIG (reference sequence). The V end lost 2 bases, the J end lost 7 bases, and 12 bases lay between the germline ends. There are 14 residues in the CDR3. CDR3 coding DNA: TGTGCCTGGAGTACCGACAGGTTCAATTCACCCCTCCACTTT. It codes for CAWSTDRFNSPLHF.

This clone appeared a few times. The V gene is TRBV5-1, the J gene TRBJ1-2; D may be TRBD1 (6 bases). V shed 1 base and J shed 2 bases, with 18 bases lying between them. CDR1 and CDR2 (germline): SGHRS, YFSETQ. The CDR3 has 17 residues. The CDR3 loop is CASSLWTTGPKNYGYTF. In DNA form, the CDR3 reads TGCGCCAGCAGCTTGTGGACGACAGGACCCAAGAACTATGGCTACACCTTC.

V is TRBV10-3 and J is TRBJ1-1, with a tentative D call TRBD1 (6 bases). CDR1 is ENHRY, CDR2 SYGVKD, per germline. V dropped 4 bases and J dropped 7 bases, with 16 bases sitting between them. The CDR3 consists of 14 residues. The CDR3 nucleotides read TGTGCCATCAGTGCGGGGGCCTCAGGGAGTGAAGCTTTCTTT. Its protein is CAISAGASGSEAFF.

In nucleotides, the CDR3 is TGTGCCAGCAGCTTATCTAGTACCACCGGGGAGCTGTTTTTT. It is translated as CASSLSSTTGELFF. The rearrangement links TRBV7-9 to TRBJ2-2; D ambiguous. The CDR3 contains 14 residues. CDR1 is SEHNR, CDR2 FQNEAQ, per germline (reference sequence). V lost 2 bases to trimming and J lost 4 bases, with 8 bases between them.

The chain carries TRBV7-9 and TRBJ1-1; D possibly corresponds to TRBD1 (6 bases). V lost 3 bases and J lost 10, with 12 bases in between. This CDR3 has 12 amino acids. Germline V lookup: CDR1 SEHNR, CDR2 FQNEAQ (reference sequence). Here the CDR3 reads CASSFTQGRAFF. The CDR3 bases are TGTGCCAGCAGCTTCACACAGGGAAGAGCTTTCTTT.

This clone appeared a single time. The CDR3 nucleotides read TGTGCCTGGAGTGTAGGCCCACCTGGAAACACCATATATTTT. Translating gives CAWSVGPPGNTIYF. V gene TRBV30 combines with J gene TRBJ1-3; D call uncertain. Trimming pared 0 bases from V and 2 bases from J, leaving 8 bases between. The CDR3 has 14 residues. The V gene's germline CDR1 is GTSNPN and CDR2 SVGIG (reference sequence).